This T cell receptor beta chain was captured by sequencing in a study of post-analysis software for immune sequencing data. Comment on this clonotype: The antigen remains undetermined. It may be a read error: a sequence one base away is much more abundant.

General study findings and limits: TRBV segments more frequent in patients than in controls numbered about five and included TRBV5-6, TRBV5-1 and TRBV20-1.

cDNA libraries of TCR beta carried unique molecular identifiers. TCRdb analysed the PCR reads with MiXCR anew, one entry per CDR3 protein. This table has hundreds of thousands of distinct CDR3 sequences, more than 50% appearing once. The CDR3 covers 15 residues. Germline assignment: CDR1 SGHKS and CDR2 YYEKEE (reference sequence). V lost 4 bases to trimming and J lost 0 bases, with 11 bases between them. This sequence originates from a girl aged 2-9 years with multiple sclerosis. The chain carries TRBV5-5 and TRBJ2-1; maybe TRBD1 (6 bases). The sample taken for sequencing was blood. The CDR3 nucleotides are TGTGCCAGCAGCCCCGGACAGCGCTCCTACAATGAGCAGTTCTTC. As protein: CASSPGQRSYNEQFF.